This T cell receptor beta chain was identified in a study of cytomegalovirus exposure and HLA in healthy donors (dated by TCRdb to about 2017). For the study in its entirety: In an earlier analysis of roughly 590 of the donors, approximately 260 Gb of sequence data and approximately 100 million unique TCR beta sequences from some 170 million T cells were reported. Every discovery cohort repertoire had been produced on one sequencing platform. Besides the first cohort of roughly 640 subjects, a separate validation cohort made up of over a hundred different subjects was used. A later genetic analysis took genome-wide SNP genotypes for about 60% of the roughly 670 donors and used that subset as a discovery cohort. Approximately 330 gigabases of sequencing data and around 90 million unique TCR sequences made up an early release that covered nearly 650 HLA-typed donors. Donor age, sex, ethnicity and CMV serostatus were compiled together with the repertoire data. High-throughput TCR immunosequencing, statistical association of individual TCRs with disease status, and machine learning were combined to predict cytomegalovirus infection status. HLA typing included class I and class II loci at four-digit resolution. Because of strong linkage in the cohort, roughly five DR-DQ haplotypes were treated as single units for association and clustering. In the later analysis, no new phenotypic data were used to find candidate immune exposures; instead, reliance was placed on TCR beta sequences and their occurrence across donors. To study patterns of TCR occurrence, a later analysis re-analyzed previously published TCR beta repertoires from around 660 donors and added high-resolution HLA genotyping. On average, around 230,000 unique TCR beta nucleotide sequences were sequenced per donor among several hundred genotyped donors of the cohort, with around 19% of those sequences being non-productive. Among the approximately 400 genotyped donors, around 81% belonged to the genetic ancestry cluster associated with self-reported Caucasian donors. The study aimed to test whether signatures of past pathogen exposure could be identified by cataloging public T cell receptors. The study used immunosequencing to profile the T cell repertoires of 600 to 850 subjects and linked those repertoires to cytomegalovirus serostatus. The number of typed donors differed by locus: roughly 629-640 for A, B, C, DRB1 and DQB1; 500 to 550 for DQA1; around 580 for DPA1; and approximately 450 for DPB1. An earlier analysis of fewer than 700 of the donors applied high-throughput TCR beta sequencing to assess whether each TCR beta V gene segment acted as functional or pseudogenic.

Overall study results and their limits: Some IMGT-functional V segments, including TRBV6-2 and TRBV6-3, could not be told apart with the 87-base-pair reads, so those segments were excluded. A further reported finding was that TCR beta sequences accurately predicted the HLA-A and HLA-B alleles for most subjects in the first cohort. The earlier analysis of 587 of the donors excluded about 16 rarely observed V segments, including chromosome 9 orphons, because counts were too low. The cohort was sequenced for TCR beta chains only, and without alpha or paired-chain data the features that could be detected were limited. The study listed 150 to 200 TCR beta chains as associated with cytomegalovirus. In an earlier analysis of 587 of the donors, most TCR beta V segments appeared in productive rearrangements about 90% or about 30% of the time, broadly matching IMGT annotations. Strong co-occurrence of HLA alleles, especially DR and DQ, made assigning TCR associations to individual alleles difficult. Roughly uniform sequencing depth across donors was assumed in presence/absence analyses, although this assumption may not hold. Compared with equally common non-associated chains, HLA-associated TCR beta chains in a later analysis were more clonally expanded and had lower generation probabilities. Linkage disequilibrium might explain the correlated functional status among segregating V segments, but an unknown experimental factor could not be ruled out. In a later analysis, around 17,000 TCR beta sequences were associated with specific HLA alleles at a false discovery rate of 0.05. The sequencing pipeline was judged likely to have produced a cluster of highly shared sequence variants as a technical artifact. In a later analysis, most CMV-associated TCR beta chains were found to appear HLA-restricted, with HLA associations seemingly driven largely by CMV exposure. The classifier was reported to diagnose cytomegalovirus status with high specificity and sensitivity in both the original cohort and the validation cohort. A later analysis reported that several top co-occurrence clusters appeared linked to parvovirus B19, influenza, CMV and Epstein-Barr virus. In a later analysis, TCR association rates were found to vary across HLA loci, with the most associated TCRs seen for DRB1 alleles and the fewest for HLA-C alleles. An association between a missense DCLRE1C variant and V-gene and J-gene trimming of TCR beta chains was found in a later genetic analysis and replicated in an independent cohort. A later genetic analysis reported fewer N-insertions in productive TCRs among donors in an Asian-associated ancestry cluster than the roughly 620-donor mean. CMV serostatus was the only immune exposure information available for the cohort. HLA typing was unavailable for some donors at each locus, so association tests used only the typed subset. A few of the identified cytomegalovirus-associated TCR beta chains were confirmed in vitro to be specific for cytomegalovirus antigens. The authors suggested that the approach could potentially be generalized to other disease states and immunological phenotypes. While some public TCRs were present in many individuals, most TCR sequences turned up only very rarely across donors.

This clone was detected once. Its specific antigen is unknown. It has no much larger one-base neighbor in the sample; base qualities were not kept. According to the germline V gene, CDR1 reads SQVTM and CDR2 reads ANQGSEA. V loses 8 bases at its end and J loses 6 bases; junction bases beyond the gene matches: 9. Including the terminal cysteine and phenylalanine, the CDR3 comprises 12 residues. The sequence is cut down to CDR3 DNA, 36 bases in frame from base 1. Libraries were made using the immunoSEQ multiplex PCR assay. For the multiplex PCR, a mixture combining 60 forward primers for TCR Vbeta segments and 13 reverse primers for TCR Jbeta segments was used. Amplification of the CDR3 region of rearranged TCR beta genes was performed with a multiplex PCR assay on genomic DNA. The amplified TCR beta libraries were sequenced on the Illumina HiSeq System as 87-base-pair reads. Processing in the source paper ran as follows. Across the 600 to 700 repertoires, a later analysis counted about 81 million unique TCR beta chains, around 11 million of which were shared by at least two donors. Raw reads were error-corrected and collapsed into unique sequences with a nearest-neighbor algorithm that merged closely related sequences to remove PCR and sequencing errors. CDR3 sequences were aligned to IMGT reference sequences to assign V, D and J gene segments. For a sequence to be retained, a match of at least six nucleotides to both a V gene segment and a J gene segment was required. Rearrangements were called productive when the CDR3 lacked stop codons and stayed in frame with V and J; all others were non-productive. CDR3 was defined by IMGT convention, running from the second conserved V-encoded cysteine to the conserved J-encoded phenylalanine. The earlier analysis of more than 450 of the donors excluded sequences that lacked an unambiguous match to a single V gene segment. In an earlier analysis of a few hundred of the donors, V segments were called functional above 56.7% productive rearrangements and were called segregating when the between-donor standard deviation exceeded 5%. To diagnose cytomegalovirus status from the catalog of TCR beta chain sequences, a statistical classification framework was built. A later analysis assigned V and J genes by comparing TCR nucleotide sequences with IMGT/GENE-DB human TR gene sequences. The TCRdist pipeline was used in a later analysis to assign CDR3 sequences and most-parsimonious VDJ recombination scenarios. In a later analysis, every TCR beta chain was defined by the combination of its CDR3 amino acid sequence and its V-gene family, and reads without a unique V-gene family were dropped. A later analysis removed 592 highly shared, low-generation-probability nucleotide sequences to deal with suspected cross-contamination and a sequencing artifact. For each public chain, a later analysis derived a clonal expansion index from normalized ranks of inferred template counts within each repertoire. A later analysis computed generation probabilities with a VDJ recombination model fitted to out-of-frame rearrangements, and checked the results against IGoR. In a later analysis, hypergeometric tests were used to score TCR-TCR, TCR-HLA and TCR-CMV co-occurrence, with a repertoire-size bias correction applied to TCR pairs. False discovery rates were estimated in a later analysis by permuting HLA or CMV assignments 20 times. In a later analysis, co-occurring TCRs were grouped using DBSCAN, with TCRdist sequence similarity added in when clustering inside HLA-allele-positive subsets. Repertoires with fewer than 30,000 or more than 120,000 public chains were left out of co-occurrence clustering, as were about 5 repertoires with anomalous nucleotide sharing. TCRdb limited this immuneACCESS table to in-frame rearrangements with V and J called. A share of clones is missing; checked studies link under half to unresolved V genes, and the rest is unexplained. Clonal size and the V and J genes are those of that table, whereas D and trimming came from the DNA. Within this sample are some 150,000 clones, with over 75% of them counted one time only. 5.5% to 6% of the sample is held by the ten biggest clonotypes.

In total, just over 650 healthy bone marrow donors made up the cohort. At the time of sampling, every cohort member was nominally healthy, though immune exposures that went unrecorded were likely present. The donor was CMV seropositive and belonged to the group of over 250 seropositive cohort members. A peripheral blood sample was collected from each donor, and TCR beta sequencing was performed on peripheral blood mononuclear cells. The Qiagen DNeasy Blood Extraction Kit was used to extract genomic DNA from the blood cell samples. Recombination connected TRBV29-1 to TRBJ1-1; 7 junctional bases match TRBD1. This TCR came from a man under 40 in good health and CMV-seropositive. The specimen sequenced was PBMCs. The base sequence is TGCAGCTCCCTGGAGGGGGCATCTGAAGCTTTCTTT. The translation is CSSLEGASEAFF.